These T cell receptor beta chains were read from a single sample in a study of Ad26.COV2.S vaccination and SARS-CoV-2 variants. Only in-frame clones appear in the TCRdb table, and some are missing; sequencing was by immunoSEQ multiplex PCR. This sample has about 220,000 clones, with roughly 90% found just once. The sequencing used peripheral blood, collected in a trial of Ad26.COV2.S vaccine versus placebo. These receptors were taken from a person between 18 and 60 years old who received the Ad26.COV2.S COVID-19 vaccine or a placebo. The CDR3 runs from the conserved cysteine through the conserved F or W. D genes are given only for firm matches. The size entry is marked missing in some rows and otherwise reads once, few, many or a size class.

>TRBD1|TRBV10-3|-
CATGDRPTGTNEKLFF
>-|TRBV21-1|-
CASRRATGGNQPQHF
>TRBD2|TRBV27|once
CASSRPGLAGPRPNEQFF
>-|TRBV9|-
CASSVGGNSGNTIYF
>TRBD1|TRBV6-1|few
CASSEALPAGGVYGYTF
>-|TRBV6-5|-
CASSYRQPSYGYTF
>-|TRBV18|-
CASSPLDYYGYTF
>TRBD2|TRBV2|-
CASRPVISGEETQYF
>TRBD1|TRBV24-1|-
CATSDQTGVRGYTF
>-|TRBV5-4|-
CASSQPELAGAEKLFF
>-|TRBV29-1|-
CSASGAEQYF
>TRBD1|TRBV6-5|-
CASSYSTGGSAETQYF
>-|TRBV5-6|-
CASSLGRRDGYTF
>TRBD1|TRBV5-1|-
CASSNGQGPYGYTF
>-|TRBV3-1/TRBV3-2|-
CASSQSQDRYYGYTF
>TRBD2|TRBV5-1|-
CASSFTPEKRGTGELFF
>-|TRBV7-9|-
CASSYYRGRNEKLFF
>-|TRBV2|-
CASGRGMNTEAFF
>TRBD1|TRBV5-1|-
CASSWGQGASPLHF
>TRBD1|TRBV6-6|-
CASSPPTGDGYTF
>-|TRBV15|-
CATSKADTEAFF
>TRBD2|TRBV3-1/TRBV3-2|-
CASSQVGGANEQYF
>TRBD1|TRBV9|-
CASSPGTGLGYNEQFF
>-|TRBV11-3|-
CASSLSGSPQYF
>TRBD1|TRBV27|once
CASSSPRDRNEQFF
>-|TRBV6-5|-
CASTEGGAGTEAFF
>TRBD1|TRBV5-6|-
CASSSRDSHNSPLHF
>-|TRBV27|-
CASSLGAREQFF
>TRBD2|TRBV19|-
CACRLAGANTGELFF
>-|TRBV14|-
CASSPGTVLEGTIYF
>TRBD1|TRBV30|few
CAWSPPTGVGSPLHF
>-|TRBV2|few
CASSNRHHEQYF
>TRBD1|TRBV6-1|-
CASSEAGTGVYNEQFF
>-|TRBV5-6|many
CASSLEAAGEKLFF
>TRBD1|TRBV19|-
CASSITGVTEAFF
>-|TRBV7-2|once
CASSLTGGDQPQHF
>-|TRBV9|-
CASSVEAIERINEQFF
>-|TRBV7-2|-
CASSLGGSMSNQPQHF
>TRBD1|TRBV19|-
CASSIGPGQGQDNSPLHF
>-|TRBV10-2|-
CASAADSETQYF
>-|TRBV20-1|-
CSASPNGYTF
>TRBD2|TRBV5-1|once
CASSALAGGLDTQYF
>-|TRBV7-9|-
CASSLVSGSSHEQFF
>TRBD2|TRBV5-4|-
CASSFNQGASGGYNEQFF
>-|TRBV20-1|-
CSARFGHGYTF
>-|TRBV7-9|-
CASSLAGELFF
>-|TRBV27|-
CASSPLGGPYGYTF
>TRBD2|TRBV18|-
CASSLRDYANEQYF
>TRBD1|TRBV5-4|-
CASSLGRQGYNSPLHF
>-|TRBV29-1|once
CSVGGGEAQHF
>TRBD1|TRBV28|-
CASSPFGQGRTPLHF
>-|TRBV6-2/TRBV6-3|-
CASSSDIKNNYGYTF
>TRBD2|TRBV7-2|-
CASSLGRGTDTQYF
>TRBD1|TRBV5-4|-
CASTEDRDRFEQYF
>-|TRBV5-4|-
CASSSPSGNTIYF
>-|TRBV19|-
CASRPRGVSTDTQYF